These 26 T cell receptor beta chains originate from one sample sequenced in a study of blood T cell repertoires in COVID-19. Only in-frame clones appear in the TCRdb table, and some are missing; sequencing was by immunoSEQ multiplex PCR. Among about 45,000 clones, 89% were seen once, and the ten largest hold approximately 0.4%. The sequencing sample was made of peripheral blood. The receptor source for this set is a human donor in a cohort sampled during active COVID-19.

The chain couples TRBV10-2 to TRBJ2-1; perhaps TRBD1 as D (6 bases). Deletions cut 7 bases from V and 0 bases from J, with 13 bases between. The CDR3 extends over 15 amino acids. Germline V CDR1 and CDR2: WSHSY, SAAADI. CDR3 bases: TGCGCCAGCATAAACGACAGGTCCTCCTACAATGAGCAGTTCTTC. As protein: CASINDRSSYNEQFF.

Notes on this clone: Other DNA sequences of this sample code for an identical CDR3. The chain carries TRBV5-4 and TRBJ2-7; 11 bases map to TRBD1. Per germline, CDR1 SGHNT and CDR2 YYREEE (reference sequence). This CDR3 has 14 amino acids. Germline trimming cut 4 bases from V and 4 bases from J; bases unmatched to any gene: 4. The CDR3 sequence: CASSPGQGAYEQYF. The CDR3 DNA reads TGTGCCAGCAGCCCCGGACAGGGGGCTTACGAGCAGTACTTC.

The chain is built from TRBV7-8 and TRBJ1-1; D is perhaps TRBD1 (5 bases). Germline V gives CDR1 SGHVS, CDR2 FQNEAQ. Between the trimmed V and J ends, which lost 7 bases and 4 bases, there was a span of 13 bases. The CDR3 consists of 13 residues. The CDR3 reads CASMVAGTTEAFF. The CDR3 DNA follows: TGTGCCAGCATGGTGGCGGGGACCACTGAAGCTTTCTTT.

The rearrangement links TRBV12-3 or TRBV12-4 to TRBJ1-1; 7 bases are a match to TRBD1. J gave up 5 bases and V 8 bases, and 8 bases lay outside the gene matches. There are 13 residues in the CDR3. CDR3 amino acids: CASGDREATEAFF. The CDR3 bases are TGTGCCAGCGGTGACAGGGAGGCGACTGAAGCTTTCTTT.

This clone was seen just once. The J gene is TRBJ2-2, the V gene TRBV7-2; no firm D call. The germline CDR1 and CDR2 sequences are SGHTA and FQGNSA. Trimming removed 0 bases from V and 2 bases from J, with 16 bases in between. This CDR3 is built from 18 residues. The CDR3, as DNA: TGTGCCAGCAGCTTAGCGCTAATTCCCCACGTTAACACCGGGGAGCTGTTTTTT. Its translation: CASSLALIPHVNTGELFF.

The rearrangement links TRBV19 to TRBJ2-7; 12 bases line up with TRBD2. The CDR3 sequence is 16 residues long. Germline CDR1 LNHDA, CDR2 SQIVND (reference sequence). J lost 2 bases, V lost 5 bases, and 7 bases had no gene match. CDR3 amino acids: CASSPRPSGGAYEQYF. The CDR3 DNA sequence: TGTGCCAGTAGTCCCAGGCCTAGCGGGGGGGCCTACGAGCAGTACTTC.

The chain carries TRBV5-1 and TRBJ2-7; 8 bases align to TRBD2. From germline, CDR1 is SGHRS and CDR2 YFSETQ. The CDR3 loop spans 16 amino acids. J was trimmed by 7 bases and V by 1 base; bases with no gene match: 13. CDR3 DNA: TGCGCCAGCAGCTTGATGATAGGCGGGGGGCTGGATGAGCAGTACTTC. This translates into CASSLMIGGGLDEQYF.

This chain joins TRBV6-5 and TRBJ1-2, with 9 nucleotides matching TRBD1. Germline V gives CDR1 MNHEY, CDR2 SVGAGI. The trim removed 5 bases at V and 4 bases at J, leaving 5 bases unmatched. The CDR3 is 14 residues long. This CDR3 reads CASSRGQGSYGYTF. In DNA form, the CDR3 reads TGTGCCAGCAGTCGGGGACAGGGTAGCTATGGCTACACCTTC.

This sequence joins TRBV7-9 and TRBJ1-1; 7 positions match TRBD1. The CDR3 runs 14 residues. In germline, CDR1 is SEHNR, CDR2 FQNEAQ (reference sequence). J gave up 5 bases and V 6 bases, and 9 bases lay outside the gene matches. The CDR3, as DNA: TGTGCCAGCAGGGTGACAGGGAAGACGACTGAAGCTTTCTTT. It yields the protein CASRVTGKTTEAFF.

The rearrangement uses TRBV29-1 and TRBJ2-7; 10 bases are shared with TRBD1. Germline CDR1 is SQVTM and CDR2 is ANQGSEA. With 7 bases clipped from V and 5 bases from J, the junction kept 8 bases outside the gene matches. The CDR3 runs 13 residues. This chain's CDR3 is CSARTGQGNEQYF. For the CDR3, the DNA is TGCAGCGCCCGGACGGGACAGGGGAACGAGCAGTACTTC.

The genes are TRBV5-8 and TRBJ1-3; D unresolved. CDR3 size: 16 residues. CDR1 and CDR2 (germline): SGHTS, YDEGEE. Trimming took off 0 bases at V and 0 bases at J, with 10 bases between the two ends. CDR3 DNA: TGTGCCAGCAGCTTGGTATCCTGGGCCTCTGGAAACACCATATATTTT. This codes for CASSLVSWASGNTIYF.

The chain links TRBV5-1 to TRBJ1-2; TRBD1 is a possible D gene (5 bases). Per germline, CDR1 SGHRS and CDR2 YFSETQ. Trimming removed 3 bases from V and 2 bases from J, with 11 bases in between. The CDR3 sequence is 14 residues long. The CDR3 sequence: CASSSATANYGYTF. As DNA, the CDR3 is TGCGCCAGCAGCTCAGCGACAGCGAACTATGGCTACACCTTC.

Only one count was recorded for this clone. The chain combines TRBV5-1 with TRBJ2-7; D is possibly TRBD1 (6 bases). Germline CDR1 SGHRS, CDR2 YFSETQ. Trimming removed 0 bases from V and 2 bases from J, with 9 bases in between. The CDR3 spans 14 residues. The CDR3: CASSLEGTPYEQYF. The CDR3 DNA reads as TGCGCCAGCAGCTTGGAAGGGACACCCTACGAGCAGTACTTC.

This sequence joins TRBV3-1 (or the pseudogene TRBV3-2) and TRBJ1-2; possibly TRBD1 for D (6 bases). Germline V gives CDR1 LGHDT, CDR2 YNNKEL (reference sequence). V lost 1 base and J lost 7, with 16 bases in between. The CDR3 extends over 15 amino acids. CDR3 protein: CASSQVGGRESGYTF. As DNA, the CDR3 is TGTGCCAGCAGCCAAGTGGGGGGGCGCGAATCTGGCTACACCTTC.

The chain couples TRBV4-3 to TRBJ1-2; D unresolved. The CDR3 length is 14 residues. Germline CDR1 reads LGHNA; CDR2 reads YSLEER. Trimming removed 3 bases from V and 7 bases from J, with 15 bases in between. The CDR3 sequence: CASSQDFSRSGYTF. As DNA, the CDR3 is TGCGCCAGCAGCCAGGATTTCTCTCGGAGTGGCTACACCTTC.

The chain recombines TRBV7-9 with TRBJ2-7; 8 positions agree with TRBD1. The junction had 15 bases not matched to a gene; V was cut back by 3 bases and J by 5 bases. Germline V gene lookup returns CDR1 SEHNR and CDR2 FQNEAQ (reference sequence). There are 17 residues in the CDR3. CDR3 region: CASSFTPGADRENEQYF. DNA of the CDR3: TGTGCCAGCAGCTTCACGCCGGGAGCGGACAGGGAGAACGAGCAGTACTTC.

In this sample, this clone turned up once. This chain links TRBV10-3 with TRBJ1-1; possible D gene TRBD1, 6 bases. CDR1 is ENHRY and CDR2 is SYGVKD in the germline V gene. This CDR3 contains 14 residues. Trimming removed 4 bases from V and 2 bases from J, with 11 bases in between. The CDR3 reads CAISAQGLNTEAFF. The CDR3 coding sequence is TGTGCCATCAGTGCCCAGGGGCTAAACACTGAAGCTTTCTTT.

The gene calls are TRBV4-2 and TRBJ1-1; D may be TRBD1 (5 bases). CDR1 LGHNA and CDR2 YNFKEQ come from the germline V gene. CDR3 length equals 16 residues. Trimming removed 0 bases at V and 7 bases at J, with 18 bases between. CDR3 in amino acids: CASSQDLTDRRIEAFF. The DNA of the CDR3 is TGTGCCAGCAGCCAAGATCTCACTGACAGAAGGATTGAAGCTTTCTTT.

The rearrangement joins TRBV11-2 to TRBJ1-6; TRBD1 is a possible D gene (5 bases). V shed 4 bases and J shed 2 bases, with 15 bases lying between them. Germline values: CDR1 SGHAT, CDR2 FQNNGV. The CDR3 spans 17 residues. The CDR3 nucleotides are TGTGCCAGCAGCTCGTCATCTTGGGGGGCCTATAATTCACCCCTCCACTTT. Its protein product is CASSSSSWGAYNSPLHF.

The rearrangement uses TRBV4-3 and TRBJ1-6; TRBD1 aligns across 7 bases. With 7 bases clipped from V and 10 bases from J, the junction kept 10 bases outside the gene matches. The CDR3 contains 14 residues. Germline V gene lookup returns CDR1 LGHNA and CDR2 YSLEER. CDR3 loop: CASKGTGARSPLHF. CDR3 bases: TGCGCCAGCAAAGGAACAGGGGCACGATCACCCCTCCACTTT.

This chain uses TRBV7-2 with TRBJ2-6; TRBD2 is a possible D gene (6 bases). CDR1 is SGHTA, CDR2 FQGNSA, per germline. Trimming took off 7 bases at V and 3 bases at J, with 16 bases between the two ends. This CDR3 region has 16 residues. The CDR3 is CASNGGVGLGANVLTF. Here the CDR3 DNA reads TGTGCCAGCAACGGAGGGGTGGGCCTTGGGGCCAACGTCCTGACTTTC.

The chain combines TRBV20-1 with TRBJ2-7, with a tentative D call TRBD1 (6 bases). V lost 4 bases and J 3 bases, leaving 7 bases between the germline ends. The CDR3 has 11 amino acids. Germline values: CDR1 DFQATT, CDR2 SNEGSKA (reference sequence). The DNA of the CDR3 is TGCAGTGCTATAGGGGGCTACGAGCAGTACTTC. Translating it yields CSAIGGYEQYF.

J is TRBJ1-1 and V is TRBV10-3; no clear D gene. Deletions cut 5 bases from V and 3 bases from J, with 13 bases between. The CDR3 is made up of 14 amino acids. Germline V CDR1 and CDR2: ENHRY, SYGVKD. This CDR3 reads CAISSKTSDTEAFF. CDR3 bases: TGTGCCATCAGTTCCAAGACTTCCGACACTGAAGCTTTCTTT.

The chain carries TRBV12-3 or TRBV12-4 and TRBJ2-7; maybe TRBD1 (5 bases). Trimming removed 1 base at V and 6 bases at J, with 10 bases between. The CDR3 is made up of 13 amino acids. CDR3 sequence: CASSLDRQFEQYF. For the CDR3, the DNA is TGTGCCAGCAGTTTAGACAGACAGTTCGAGCAGTACTTC.

This clone was counted once. The chain has TRBV6-4 and TRBJ1-5; 8 positions match TRBD1. Unmatched junction bases numbered 13, after V lost 3 bases and J lost 9 bases. CDR1 MRHNA and CDR2 SNTAGT come from the germline V gene. The CDR3 sequence is 16 residues long. CDR3 nucleotide sequence: TGTGCCAGCAGTGAGTTCCCGACAGGGGCCCGAGGGCCCCAGCATTTT. It is translated as CASSEFPTGARGPQHF.

This clone occurred once. The rearrangement links TRBV7-6 to TRBJ1-5; TRBD1 is a possible D gene (5 bases). The CDR3 spans 15 residues. The germline V gene has CDR1 SGHVS and CDR2 FNYEAQ. Deletions cut 4 bases from V and 2 bases from J, with 12 bases between. The CDR3 nucleotides are TGTGCCAGCAGCTCCTTGGGGGGAGGCAATCAGCCCCAGCATTTT. Encoded protein: CASSSLGGGNQPQHF.